Following are 6 T cell receptor beta chains from one sample sequenced in a study of OX40 agonist ivuxolimab in advanced cancers. Assay used: immunoSEQ multiplex PCR; TCRdb lists only in-frame clones, some missing. The sample has fewer than 65,000 clones, around 74% seen once. Specimen: CD4+ or CD8+ T cells sorted from blood, collected in a trial of the OX40 agonist ivuxolimab. These receptors were taken from an adult with an advanced solid tumor such as melanoma, head and neck, liver or kidney cancer.

This clone has a single count. V usage is TRBV19 and J usage is TRBJ2-1, with TRBD1 matching over 8 bases. The CDR3 is made up of 13 amino acids. Per the germline V gene, CDR1 is LNHDA and CDR2 is SQIVND (reference sequence). Trimming at V came to 2 bases and at J to 7 bases, leaving 1 base not matched to a gene. As DNA, the CDR3 is TGTGCCAGTAGTATACAGGGGGCGAATGAGCAGTTCTTC. It encodes CASSIQGANEQFF. Using reference TRBV19 and TRBJ2-1 for the parts outside the CDR3, the full variable domain is DGGITQSPKYLFRKEGQNVTLSCEQNLNHDAMYWYRQDPGQGLRLIYYSQIVNDFQKGDIAEGYSVSREKKESFPLTVTSAQKNPTAFYLCASSIQGANEQFFGPGTRLTVL.

This sequence joins TRBV14 and TRBJ1-1; D is undetermined. V was trimmed by 3 bases and J by 4 bases, leaving 9 bases between them. Germline lookup yields CDR1 SGHDN and CDR2 FVKESK. The CDR3 length is 13 residues. CDR3: CASSHRQLTEAFF. As DNA, the CDR3 is TGTGCCAGCAGCCATCGTCAGCTCACTGAAGCTTTCTTT.

The J gene is TRBJ2-1, the V gene TRBV30; D is possibly TRBD1 (7 bases). V was trimmed by 2 bases and J by 0 bases, leaving 14 bases between them. This CDR3 spans 16 amino acids. Germline V gene data show CDR1 as GTSNPN and CDR2 as SVGIG (reference sequence). This chain's CDR3 is CAWSPRDSFSYNEQFF. As DNA, the CDR3 is TGTGCCTGGAGTCCGCGGGACAGTTTCTCCTACAATGAGCAGTTCTTC.

The chain links TRBV5-5 to TRBJ2-7, with 14 bases identical to TRBD2. The CDR3 contains 19 residues. Germline-derived CDR1 and CDR2 are SGHKS and YYEKEE (reference sequence). The V gene end was trimmed by 2 bases and the J gene end by 1 base; junction bases not matched to a gene: 11. The CDR3 region is CASSFLFGLAGGGSYEQYF. DNA for the CDR3: TGTGCCAGCAGCTTCTTGTTTGGACTAGCGGGAGGAGGTTCCTACGAGCAGTACTTC.

This chain uses TRBV5-1 with TRBJ1-5, with D hard to call. The V end was cut by 1 base, the J end by 4 bases, with 12 bases between. This CDR3 contains 15 residues. Germline V lookup: CDR1 SGHRS, CDR2 YFSETQ. Here the CDR3 reads CASSLIPGPNQPQHF. CDR3 bases: TGCGCCAGCAGCTTGATCCCAGGACCGAATCAGCCCCAGCATTTT.

The V and J genes are TRBV13 and TRBJ2-5, with D maybe TRBD1 (6 bases). CDR3 length: 13 amino acids. V shed 4 bases and J shed 5 bases, with 11 bases lying between them. Germline CDR1 reads PRHDT; CDR2 reads FYEKMQ (reference sequence). The CDR3 region is CASSSTGQETQYF. The CDR3 DNA reads TGTGCCAGCAGCTCGACAGGCCAGGAGACCCAGTACTTC.